This T cell receptor (beta chain) was sequenced in a study of radiotherapy plus CTLA-4 blockade in lung cancer. Study-level results: Blood TCR clones of tumor origin expanded after radiotherapy plus ipilimumab.

CDR3 length: 18 amino acids. After removal of 0 bases from V and 2 bases from J, the junction contained 10 bases not matched to a gene. Germline CDR1 reads SGDLS; CDR2 reads YYNGEE. Clones were sequenced by immunoSEQ multiplex PCR, and TCRdb holds only the in-frame ones, with some missing. The data contain 45,000 to 55,000 clones, roughly 80% of them singletons. Comment on this clone: The antigen remains undetermined.

The rearrangement uses TRBV9 and TRBJ2-3, with TRBD1 matching 9 bases. The sample here was peripheral blood, taken from a patient treated with radiotherapy plus ipilimumab. This sequence originates from a human donor with non-small cell lung cancer who had stable disease on radiotherapy plus ipilimumab. CDR3 DNA: TGTGCCAGCAGCGTAGAAGGAGGGACAGGGTCCTACACAGATACGCAGTATTTT. Its protein product is CASSVEGGTGSYTDTQYF.